The next 7 T cell receptor beta chains were all read from a single sample in a study of identical twins. TCRdb reprocessed the 5' RACE reads via MiXCR and lists one record per CDR3 protein. The table includes 420,000 or so distinct CDR3 sequences, 15% to 20% detected once. Sequencing input: naive T cells sorted from blood. The source of these receptors is a man in his fifties in good health.

Many counts were recorded for this clonotype. The chain recombines TRBV29-1 with TRBJ2-3, with D possibly called TRBD1 or TRBD2 (5 bases each). This CDR3 comprises 14 residues. Per the germline V gene, CDR1 is SQVTM and CDR2 is ANQGSEA. Trimming took 3 bases from V and 1 from J, leaving 11 bases between them. This CDR3 reads CSVDGLGRTDTQYF. CDR3 bases: TGCAGCGTTGATGGATTGGGACGCACAGATACGCAGTATTTT.

This clonotype was recorded many times. The chain is built from TRBV6-5 and TRBJ1-2; D is ambiguous. The CDR3 spans 12 residues. Germline V gene lookup returns CDR1 MNHEY and CDR2 SVGAGI. With 5 bases removed from V and 1 base from J, the gap between germline ends came to 5 bases. In nucleotides, the CDR3 is TGTGCCAGCAGTAACAGTAACTATGGCTACACCTTC. It yields the protein CASSNSNYGYTF.

V and J are TRBV5-1 and TRBJ2-5; D might be TRBD1 (7 bases). Trimming shortened V by 4 bases and J by 1 base, and 11 bases separated the two germline ends. Per the germline V gene, CDR1 is SGHRS and CDR2 is YFSETQ. The CDR3 length is 14 residues. The CDR3 sequence is CASSGGTVQETQYF. In DNA, the CDR3 is TGCGCCAGCAGCGGCGGGACAGTCCAAGAGACCCAGTACTTC.

This rearrangement joins TRBV2 to TRBJ2-5, with a possible D match to TRBD2 (6 bases). Trimming took off 2 bases at V and 2 bases at J, with 18 bases between the two ends. The CDR3 is 17 amino acids. The germline V gene has CDR1 SNHLY and CDR2 FYNNEI. The CDR3 reads CASSELAGTRNQETQYF. The CDR3 DNA is TGTGCCAGCAGTGAACTCGCGGGAACCAGGAATCAAGAGACCCAGTACTTC.

This chain joins TRBV10-3 and TRBJ2-7; D is perhaps TRBD2 (5 bases). Germline V CDR1 and CDR2: ENHRY, SYGVKD. CDR3 length: 15 residues. V was clipped by 2 bases and J by 4 bases, with 15 bases between them. Here the CDR3 reads CAISEPDWERYEQYF. The CDR3 DNA reads as TGTGCCATCAGTGAGCCCGACTGGGAGAGATACGAGCAGTACTTC.

This clonotype was observed a few times. This chain joins TRBV6-2 or TRBV6-3 and TRBJ1-6; a possible D gene is TRBD1 (5 bases). The CDR3 length is 13 residues. With 7 bases removed from V and 10 bases from J, the gap between germline ends came to 14 bases. Germline CDR1 is MNHEY and CDR2 is SVGEGT. The CDR3 DNA follows: TGTGCCAGCACCGACAGTTGGAGATCACCCCTCCACTTT. The encoded protein is CASTDSWRSPLHF.

This clonotype was found many times. This chain uses TRBV3-1 with TRBJ2-4; TRBD2 aligns across 8 bases. CDR1 is LGHDT and CDR2 is YNNKEL in the germline V gene (reference sequence). The V segment lost 6 bases and the J segment 7 bases; nucleotides outside the gene matches: 17. There are 17 residues in the CDR3. DNA for the CDR3: TGTGCCAGCAGAAATACTAGCGGACGTGCCCAATGGAACATTCAGTACTTC. It codes for CASRNTSGRAQWNIQYF.